These 27 T cell receptor beta chains originate from one sample sequenced in a study of blood T cell repertoires in COVID-19. TCRdb's copy holds only in-frame clones and misses some; the assay was immunoSEQ multiplex PCR. This sample yields roughly 64,000 clones, of which more than 75% are seen a single time; about 3.5% belongs to the top ten. Sequencing input: peripheral blood. These receptor sequences come from a man aged 50 or older with active COVID-19.

The chain recombines TRBV7-3 with TRBJ2-3; maybe TRBD2 (5 bases). The V and J ends lost 5 bases and 4 bases respectively, with 19 bases between them. Looked up from germline, CDR1 is SGHTA and CDR2 is FQGTGA. The CDR3 loop spans 16 amino acids. The DNA for the CDR3 is TGTGCCAGCAGCCCCAGGACTGCCGGTCCCCCAGATACGCAGTATTTT. The encoded protein is CASSPRTAGPPDTQYF.

The chain joins TRBV19 to TRBJ2-5; D is unclear. The germline V gene encodes CDR1 LNHDA and CDR2 SQIVND (reference sequence). V was shortened by 2 bases and J by 5 bases, with 12 bases between the two germline ends. CDR3 length equals 14 residues. This CDR3 reads CASSISSVRETQYF. The DNA for the CDR3 is TGTGCCAGTAGTATATCCTCCGTCCGGGAGACCCAGTACTTC.

This CDR3 reads CASSPLGQGPSGNTIYF. The DNA of the CDR3 is TGTGCCAGCAGCCCTTTAGGACAGGGCCCCTCTGGAAACACCATATATTTT. This chain links TRBV9 with TRBJ1-3, with 8 bases lining up with TRBD1. This CDR3 has 17 amino acids. Per the germline V gene, CDR1 is SGDLS and CDR2 is YYNGEE. The V gene end was trimmed by 4 bases and the J gene end by 0 bases; junction bases not matched to a gene: 9.

V gene TRBV5-4 combines with J gene TRBJ2-5; 9 bases line up with TRBD1. V was pared by 3 bases and J by 5 bases, with 5 bases of the junction left unmatched. Germline-derived CDR1 and CDR2 are SGHNT and YYREEE (reference sequence). The CDR3 is made up of 14 amino acids. CDR3 protein: CASSWWTGEETQYF. The CDR3, as DNA: TGTGCCAGCAGCTGGTGGACAGGGGAGGAGACCCAGTACTTC.

The chain employs TRBV3-1 (or the pseudogene TRBV3-2) and TRBJ2-3, with D tentatively TRBD2 (6 bases). The germline V and J ends were trimmed by 4 bases and 0 bases, with 20 bases remaining between them. Germline V CDR1 and CDR2: LGHDT, YNNKEL (reference sequence). The CDR3 sequence is 18 residues long. The CDR3 coding sequence is TGTGCCAGCAGCCTAAGACTGGGGCGGGGAACTAGCACAGATACGCAGTATTTT. Translation gives CASSLRLGRGTSTDTQYF.

The chain couples TRBV5-1 to TRBJ2-3, with D unclear. V lost 6 bases, J lost 10 bases, and 9 bases lay in between. Germline lookup yields CDR1 SGHRS and CDR2 YFSETQ. This CDR3 region has 10 residues. CDR3 in DNA: TGCGCCAGCACCTATCTTCCGCAGTATTTT. As protein: CASTYLPQYF.

This clone was seen a single time. The V call is TRBV4-3, the J call TRBJ1-2; D remains unclear. V dropped 0 bases and J dropped 4 bases, with 12 bases sitting between them. Germline loops: CDR1 LGHNA, CDR2 YSLEER. This CDR3 is 15 amino acids long. CDR3 sequence: CASSQDLGGFYGYTF. CDR3 bases: TGCGCCAGCAGCCAAGATCTGGGAGGGTTCTATGGCTACACCTTC.

The CDR3 DNA follows: TGTGCCAGCGGGACAGAAGCCTACGAGCAGTACTTC. It specifies CASGTEAYEQYF. This chain connects TRBV9 to TRBJ2-7; 7 nucleotides align to TRBD1. The V segment lost 7 bases and the J segment 2 bases; nucleotides outside the gene matches: 3. The length of the CDR3 is 12 residues. The germline V gene has CDR1 SGDLS and CDR2 YYNGEE.

This sequence joins TRBV5-1 and TRBJ1-6, with 7 bases identical to TRBD1. V shed 9 bases, J shed 3 bases, and the junction held 12 bases outside the gene matches. CDR1 is SGHRS, CDR2 YFSETQ, per germline. This CDR3 comprises 16 residues. The DNA of the CDR3 is TGCGCCAACGGGGGACAGACCCTTCTCTATAATTCACCCCTCCACTTT. It codes for CANGGQTLLYNSPLHF. Together with reference TRBV5-1 and TRBJ1-6, the CDR3 gives the full variable domain: KAGVTQTPRYLIKTRGQQVTLSCSPISGHRSVSWYQQTPGQGLQFLFEYFSETQRNKGNFPGRFSGRQFSNSRSEMNVSTLELGDSALYLCANGGQTLLYNSPLHFGNGTRLTVT.

V gene TRBV30 combines with J gene TRBJ2-5, with 7 bases fitting TRBD2. Germline loops: CDR1 GTSNPN, CDR2 SVGIG (reference sequence). The CDR3 consists of 16 residues. The V and J ends lost 0 bases and 2 bases, in that order; junction bases with no gene match: 9. CDR3 in DNA: TGTGCCTGGAGTGTCACGGGGGAGCGGGGACAAGAGACCCAGTACTTC. This gives the protein CAWSVTGERGQETQYF.

The chain combines TRBV5-1 with TRBJ1-6; no reliable D call. Germline assignment: CDR1 SGHRS and CDR2 YFSETQ. The CDR3 is made up of 15 amino acids. Trimming removed 4 bases at V and 9 bases at J, with 17 bases between. CDR3 region: CASSREGYPGSPLHF. The CDR3 nucleotides are TGCGCCAGCAGCCGCGAGGGATACCCGGGTTCACCCCTCCACTTT.

This chain connects TRBV27 to TRBJ2-7; D remains ambiguous. Germline CDR1 and CDR2: MNHEY and SMNVEV (reference sequence). CDR3 length: 15 amino acids. Between the trimmed V and J ends, which lost 0 bases and 0 bases, there was a span of 9 bases. The DNA for the CDR3 is TGTGCCAGCAGTTTATCGGCGGTTAGCTCCTACGAGCAGTACTTC. Protein sequence: CASSLSAVSSYEQYF.

This sequence joins TRBV4-2 and TRBJ2-5; 8 bases map to TRBD1. The CDR3 length is 16 residues. Trimming at V came to 0 bases and at J to 5 bases, leaving 8 bases not matched to a gene. Germline CDR1 is LGHNA and CDR2 is YNFKEQ. Written as DNA, the CDR3 is TGTGCCAGCAGCCAAGATCCGGACAGGGCTGGGGAGACCCAGTACTTC. Its translation: CASSQDPDRAGETQYF.

This chain links TRBV7-2 with TRBJ2-1; 10 bases agree with TRBD2. V dropped 4 bases and J dropped 4; count of bases not matched to a gene: 7. The CDR3 runs 16 residues. In germline, CDR1 is SGHTA, CDR2 FQGNSA. The CDR3 region has the DNA TGTGCCAGCAGCTCCAGGAGCGGGGGGGCTTACAATGAGCAGTTCTTC. Its protein product is CASSSRSGGAYNEQFF.

The chain links TRBV7-3 to TRBJ2-5, with TRBD1 matching 7 bases. The CDR3 is 18 residues long. Germline assignment: CDR1 SGHTA and CDR2 FQGTGA. Unmatched junction bases numbered 24, after V lost 5 bases and J lost 9 bases. CDR3: CASSQSGSILRGGRAQYF. The CDR3 DNA follows: TGTGCCAGCAGCCAAAGTGGGTCTATATTGCGAGGGGGCCGAGCCCAGTACTTC.

The chain has TRBV6-5 and TRBJ2-7, with D perhaps matching TRBD1 (6 bases). The V end was cut by 2 bases, the J end by 2 bases, with 13 bases between. This CDR3 spans 15 amino acids. Germline V gene lookup returns CDR1 MNHEY and CDR2 SVGAGI. CDR3 bases: TGTGCCAGCAGTTACGGCGGACAGCTCCCCTACGAGCAGTACTTC. It codes for CASSYGGQLPYEQYF.

CDR3: CASSQGLAGTGELFF. CDR3 nucleotide sequence: TGTGCCAGCAGCCAGGGACTAGCGGGAACCGGGGAGCTGTTTTTT. The rearrangement uses TRBV9 and TRBJ2-2; TRBD2 aligns across 13 bases. The CDR3 loop spans 15 amino acids. Germline-derived CDR1 and CDR2 are SGDLS and YYNGEE. The ends lost 4 bases at V and 5 bases at J; junction bases unmatched: 2.

The chain employs TRBV19 and TRBJ1-5, with 8 bases matching TRBD1. Germline V gives CDR1 LNHDA, CDR2 SQIVND (reference sequence). The V gene end was trimmed by 3 bases and the J gene end by 4 bases; junction bases not matched to a gene: 2. This CDR3 contains 14 residues. The CDR3 nucleotides are TGTGCCAGTAGTATTTGGACAGGGAATCAGCCCCAGCATTTT. This gives the protein CASSIWTGNQPQHF.

This clone was detected only a few times. This chain connects TRBV7-2 to TRBJ1-3; 8 bases map to TRBD1. J was trimmed by 3 bases and V by 4 bases; bases with no gene match: 5. Germline CDR1 is SGHTA and CDR2 is FQGNSA. This CDR3 region has 15 residues. DNA for the CDR3: TGTGCCAGCAGCTGGACAGGGACGGGTGGAAACACCATATATTTT. Its protein product is CASSWTGTGGNTIYF.

This chain connects TRBV4-2 to TRBJ2-3; D is unresolved. Germline V gene data show CDR1 as LGHNA and CDR2 as YNFKEQ. V was cut by 0 bases and J by 2 bases, with 9 bases left in between. CDR3 length: 15 residues. The DNA of the CDR3 is TGTGCCAGCAGCCAAGATGAGAAGAACACAGATACGCAGTATTTT. Protein product: CASSQDEKNTDTQYF.

The V gene is TRBV7-8, the J gene TRBJ1-5; D ambiguous. With 1 base removed from V and 5 bases from J, the gap between germline ends came to 12 bases. The CDR3 is 15 residues long. Germline CDR1 SGHVS, CDR2 FQNEAQ. This CDR3 reads CASSLEEQLYQPQHF. The CDR3 region has the DNA TGTGCCAGCAGCTTAGAGGAACAGCTTTATCAGCCCCAGCATTTT. The whole variable domain, filled in from reference TRBV7-8 and TRBJ1-5, reads GAGVSQSPRYKVAKRGQDVALRCDPISGHVSLFWYQQALGQGPEFLTYFQNEAQLDKSGLPSDRFFAERPEGSVSTLKIQRTQQEDSAVYLCASSLEEQLYQPQHFGDGTRLSIL.

This clone is medium-sized. The J gene is TRBJ1-2, the V gene TRBV4-3, with D possibly TRBD1 on 6 matching bases. The V gene's germline CDR1 is LGHNA and CDR2 YSLEER. Trimming stripped 0 bases from V and 4 bases from J, with 12 bases between. This CDR3 has 15 residues. The CDR3 coding sequence is TGCGCCAGCAGCCAAGAATTACAGGGTCCCTATGGCTACACCTTC. Its protein product is CASSQELQGPYGYTF.

The chain employs TRBV6-5 and TRBJ2-5, with TRBD2 as a possible D gene (6 bases). V dropped 5 bases and J dropped 7 bases, with 17 bases sitting between them. CDR1 is MNHEY and CDR2 is SVGAGI in the germline V gene. This CDR3 has 14 residues. This chain's CDR3 is CASSRLADEGTQYF. In nucleotides, the CDR3 is TGTGCCAGCAGTCGTTTAGCGGACGAAGGGACCCAGTACTTC.

The chain links TRBV13 to TRBJ2-1; D is unclear. There are 14 residues in the CDR3. V dropped 2 bases and J dropped 10 bases, with 15 bases sitting between them. CDR1 and CDR2 from the germline V gene are PRHDT and FYEKMQ (reference sequence). The CDR3 region is CASSLFFATPEQFF. In DNA form, the CDR3 reads TGTGCCAGCAGCTTATTTTTCGCGACACCCGAGCAGTTCTTC.

To note about this clone: Other DNA sequences within the sample encode an identical CDR3. The chain has TRBV11-2 and TRBJ1-2; TRBD1 is a possible D gene (6 bases). Germline values: CDR1 SGHAT, CDR2 FQNNGV. V lost 3 bases and J 7 bases, leaving 6 bases between the germline ends. The CDR3 totals 11 residues. In DNA form, the CDR3 reads TGTGCCAGCAGCTTCAGGGGTGGCTACACCTTC. It is translated as CASSFRGGYTF.

The J gene is TRBJ1-2, the V gene TRBV9; 7 bases agree with TRBD1. CDR1 is SGDLS and CDR2 is YYNGEE in the germline V gene. The CDR3 totals 17 residues. V shed 4 bases and J 5 bases; nucleotides not matched to a gene: 17. The CDR3 is CASSQSLGGAGPYGYTF. The CDR3 DNA reads TGTGCCAGCAGCCAATCCCTAGGGGGCGCGGGCCCTTATGGCTACACCTTC.

The J gene is TRBJ2-5, the V gene TRBV5-5; no clear D gene. Trimming pared 0 bases from V and 0 bases from J, leaving 9 bases between. The CDR3 loop spans 15 amino acids. Germline-derived CDR1 and CDR2 are SGHKS and YYEKEE (reference sequence). CDR3 nucleotides: TGTGCCAGCAGCTTGGTCGAGTGGTACCAAGAGACCCAGTACTTC. Amino acids: CASSLVEWYQETQYF.